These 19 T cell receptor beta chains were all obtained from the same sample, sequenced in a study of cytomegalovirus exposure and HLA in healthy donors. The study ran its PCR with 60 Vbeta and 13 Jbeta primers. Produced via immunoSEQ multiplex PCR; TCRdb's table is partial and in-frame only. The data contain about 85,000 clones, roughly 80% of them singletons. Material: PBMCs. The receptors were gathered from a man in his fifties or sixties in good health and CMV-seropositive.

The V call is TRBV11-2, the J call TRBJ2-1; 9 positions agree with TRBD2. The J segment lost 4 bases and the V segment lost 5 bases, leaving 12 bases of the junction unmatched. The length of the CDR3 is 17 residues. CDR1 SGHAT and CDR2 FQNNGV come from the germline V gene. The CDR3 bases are TGTGCCAGCAGCCAAAAGTGGCTTGCGGGAGGGTACAATGAGCAGTTCTTC. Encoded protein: CASSQKWLAGGYNEQFF.

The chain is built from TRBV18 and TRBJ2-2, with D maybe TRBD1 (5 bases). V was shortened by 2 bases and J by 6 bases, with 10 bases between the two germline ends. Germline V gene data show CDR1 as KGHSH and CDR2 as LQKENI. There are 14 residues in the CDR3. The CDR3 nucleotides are TGTGCCAGCTCACCAGTGACAGTACCCGGGGAGCTGTTTTTT. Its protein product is CASSPVTVPGELFF. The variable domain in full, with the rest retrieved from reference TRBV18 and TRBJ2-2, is NAGVMQNPRHLVRRRGQEARLRCSPMKGHSHVYWYRQLPEEGLKFMVYLQKENIIDESGMPKERFSAEFPKEGPSILRIQQVVRGDSAAYFCASSPVTVPGELFFGEGSRLTVL.

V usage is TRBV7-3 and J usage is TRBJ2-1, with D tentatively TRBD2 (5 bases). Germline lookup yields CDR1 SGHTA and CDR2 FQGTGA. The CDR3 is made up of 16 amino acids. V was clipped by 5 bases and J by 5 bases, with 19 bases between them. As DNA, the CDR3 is TGTGCCAGCAGCCGAACACGACTAACGGATAACAATGAGCAGTTCTTC. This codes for CASSRTRLTDNNEQFF.

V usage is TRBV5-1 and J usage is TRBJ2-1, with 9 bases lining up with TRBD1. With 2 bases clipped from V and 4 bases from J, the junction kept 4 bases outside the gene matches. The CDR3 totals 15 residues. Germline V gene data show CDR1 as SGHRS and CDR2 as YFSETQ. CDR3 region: CASSLPGQGYNEQFF. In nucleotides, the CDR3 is TGCGCCAGCAGCTTACCGGGACAGGGATACAATGAGCAGTTCTTC.

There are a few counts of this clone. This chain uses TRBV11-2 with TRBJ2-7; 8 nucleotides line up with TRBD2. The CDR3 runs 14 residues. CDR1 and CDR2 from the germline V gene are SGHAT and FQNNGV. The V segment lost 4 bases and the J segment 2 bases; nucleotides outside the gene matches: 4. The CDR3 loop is CASSSASGPYEQYF. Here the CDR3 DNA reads TGTGCCAGCAGCTCCGCTAGCGGGCCCTACGAGCAGTACTTC.

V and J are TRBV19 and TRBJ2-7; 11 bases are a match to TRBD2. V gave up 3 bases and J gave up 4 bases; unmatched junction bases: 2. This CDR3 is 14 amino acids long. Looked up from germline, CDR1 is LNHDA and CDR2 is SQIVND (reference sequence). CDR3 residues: CASSMASGRYEQYF. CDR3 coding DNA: TGTGCCAGTAGTATGGCTAGCGGGAGGTACGAGCAGTACTTC. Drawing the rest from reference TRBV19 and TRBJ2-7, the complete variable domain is DGGITQSPKYLFRKEGQNVTLSCEQNLNHDAMYWYRQDPGQGLRLIYYSQIVNDFQKGDIAEGYSVSREKKESFPLTVTSAQKNPTAFYLCASSMASGRYEQYFGPGTRLTVT.

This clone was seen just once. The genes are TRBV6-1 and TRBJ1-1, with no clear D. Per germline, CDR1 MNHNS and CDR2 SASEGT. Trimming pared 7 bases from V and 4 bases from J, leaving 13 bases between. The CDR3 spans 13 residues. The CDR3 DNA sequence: TGTGCCAGCATAACGGGGATCGGCACTGAAGCTTTCTTT. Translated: CASITGIGTEAFF.

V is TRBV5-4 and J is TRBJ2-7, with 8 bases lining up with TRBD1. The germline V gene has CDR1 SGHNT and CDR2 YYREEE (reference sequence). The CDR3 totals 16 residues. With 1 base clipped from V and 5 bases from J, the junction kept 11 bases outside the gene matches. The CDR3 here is CASSLRSQGASHEQYF. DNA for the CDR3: TGTGCCAGCAGCTTGAGGTCCCAGGGGGCGTCACACGAGCAGTACTTC.

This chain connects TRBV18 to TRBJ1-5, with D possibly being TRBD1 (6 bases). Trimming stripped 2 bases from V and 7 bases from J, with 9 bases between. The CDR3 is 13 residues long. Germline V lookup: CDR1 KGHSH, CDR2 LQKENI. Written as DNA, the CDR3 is TGTGCCAGCTCACCATGGACAGACCAGCCCCAGCATTTT. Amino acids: CASSPWTDQPQHF.

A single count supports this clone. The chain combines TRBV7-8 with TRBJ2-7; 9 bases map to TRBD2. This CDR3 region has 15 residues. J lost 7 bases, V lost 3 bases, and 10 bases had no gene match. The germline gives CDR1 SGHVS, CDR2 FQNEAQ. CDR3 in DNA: TGTGCCAGCAGCTTTAGGAGTAGCGGGAGAGGTGAGCAGTACTTC. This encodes CASSFRSSGRGEQYF.

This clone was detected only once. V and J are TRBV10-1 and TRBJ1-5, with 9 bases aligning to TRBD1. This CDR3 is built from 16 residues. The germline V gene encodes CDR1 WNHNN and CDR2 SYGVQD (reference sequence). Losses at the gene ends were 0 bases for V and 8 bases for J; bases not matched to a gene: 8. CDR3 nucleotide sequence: TGCGCCAGCAGTGAGTCACGGACAGGGGTTCAGGAGCCCCAGCATTTT. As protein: CASSESRTGVQEPQHF.

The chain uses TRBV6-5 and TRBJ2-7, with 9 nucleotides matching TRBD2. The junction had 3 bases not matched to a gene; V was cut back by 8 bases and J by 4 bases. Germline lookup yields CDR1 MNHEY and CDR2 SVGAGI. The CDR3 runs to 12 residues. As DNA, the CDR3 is TGTGCCAGCGGAAGCGGGAGGTACGAGCAGTACTTC. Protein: CASGSGRYEQYF.

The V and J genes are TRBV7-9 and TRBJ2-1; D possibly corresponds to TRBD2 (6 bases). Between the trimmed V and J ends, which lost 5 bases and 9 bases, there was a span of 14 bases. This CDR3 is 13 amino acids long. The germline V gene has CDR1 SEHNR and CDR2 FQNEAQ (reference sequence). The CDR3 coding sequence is TGTGCCAGCAGCCCCCGACTAGTGGTTGAGCAGTTCTTC. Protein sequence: CASSPRLVVEQFF.

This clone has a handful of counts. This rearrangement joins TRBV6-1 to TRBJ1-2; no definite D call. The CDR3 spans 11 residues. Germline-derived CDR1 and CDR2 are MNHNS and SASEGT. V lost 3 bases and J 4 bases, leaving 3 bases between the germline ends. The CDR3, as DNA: TGTGCCAGCAGTGACAGCTATGGCTACACCTTC. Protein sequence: CASSDSYGYTF.

Here the CDR3 DNA reads TGTGCCAGCAGCTTAGTCCTACAGGGATTCTCCTACGAGCAGTACTTC. Protein product: CASSLVLQGFSYEQYF. The chain combines TRBV7-2 with TRBJ2-7; D possibly corresponds to TRBD1 (6 bases). V shed 1 base and J shed 0 bases, with 13 bases lying between them. This CDR3 contains 16 residues. Germline loops: CDR1 SGHTA, CDR2 FQGNSA.

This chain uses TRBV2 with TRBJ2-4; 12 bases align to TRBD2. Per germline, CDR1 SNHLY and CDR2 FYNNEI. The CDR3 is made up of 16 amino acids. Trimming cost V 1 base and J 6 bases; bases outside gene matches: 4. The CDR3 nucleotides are TGTGCCAGCAGTGAAGGTCTAGCGGGAGGGGGAAACATTCAGTACTTC. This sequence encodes CASSEGLAGGGNIQYF.

The CDR3 bases are TGTGCCAGCAGCCCCTCCCCGGTCGGGGGGCTTCAGTACTTC. Protein sequence: CASSPSPVGGLQYF. This chain joins TRBV7-9 and TRBJ2-4; D is perhaps TRBD2 (7 bases). The CDR3 sequence is 14 residues long. The V gene lost 5 bases and the J gene lost 11 bases, with 19 bases spanning the gap. Germline V CDR1 and CDR2: SEHNR, FQNEAQ (reference sequence).

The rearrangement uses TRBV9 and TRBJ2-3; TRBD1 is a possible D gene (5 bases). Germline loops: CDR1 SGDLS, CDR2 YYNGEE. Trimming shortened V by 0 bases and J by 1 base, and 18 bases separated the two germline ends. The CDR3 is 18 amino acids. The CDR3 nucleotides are TGTGCCAGCAGCGTAGCCCTTCACAGGCGCGAAGGCACAGATACGCAGTATTTT. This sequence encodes CASSVALHRREGTDTQYF.

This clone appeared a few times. The CDR3 here is CAWTLQGMNTGELFF. CDR3 nucleotides: TGTGCCTGGACACTACAGGGGATGAACACCGGGGAGCTGTTTTTT. The chain has TRBV30 and TRBJ2-2; 7 bases align to TRBD1. Looked up from germline, CDR1 is GTSNPN and CDR2 is SVGIG (reference sequence). The CDR3 is 15 amino acids. V shed 4 bases, J shed 1 base, and the junction held 6 bases outside the gene matches.